Listed below are T cell receptor beta chains from one sample, sequenced in a study of cytomegalovirus exposure and HLA in healthy donors. Clones were sequenced by immunoSEQ multiplex PCR, and TCRdb holds only the in-frame ones, with some missing. The sample holds over 45,000 clones. Sequenced sample: PBMCs. The receptors were sampled from a woman between 40 and 50 years old in good health and CMV-seronegative. The CDR3 runs from the conserved cysteine through the conserved F or W. D genes are given only for firm matches.

D	V	J	length	CDR3	DNA
NA	TRBV2	TRBJ1-2	13	CASSDQGGYGYTF	TGTGCCAGCAGCGATCAGGGCGGCTATGGCTACACCTTC
NA	TRBV4-1	TRBJ1-5	17	CASSLSRGLGIGQPQHF	TGCGCCAGCAGCCTATCGCGGGGGTTGGGGATCGGCCAGCCCCAGCATTTT
NA	TRBV5-1	TRBJ1-5	18	CARGRGILLWVAIQPQHF	TGCGCCAGAGGGCGGGGCATACTGCTCTGGGTAGCAATTCAGCCCCAGCATTTT
NA	TRBV19	TRBJ2-7	14	CASSMAGGSYEQYF	TGTGCCAGTAGTATGGCCGGGGGCTCCTACGAGCAGTACTTC
TRBD2	TRBV6-1	TRBJ2-7	15	CASSEELAGSYEQYF	TGTGCCAGCAGTGAAGAACTAGCGGGGTCCTACGAGCAGTACTTC
TRBD2	TRBV7-3	TRBJ2-1	15	CASSPRTSGGYEQFF	TGTGCCAGCAGCCCCCGGACTAGCGGGGGGTATGAGCAGTTCTTC
NA	TRBV7-9	TRBJ1-6	14	CASSYDGEGSPLHF	TGTGCCAGCAGCTACGATGGAGAGGGTTCACCCCTCCACTTT
NA	TRBV11-2	TRBJ2-6	13	CASNPGTTNVLTF	TGTGCCAGCAACCCCGGGACAACCAACGTCCTGACTTTC
TRBD1	TRBV2	TRBJ2-7	15	CASRGFGTEAYEQYF	TGTGCCAGCAGGGGATTCGGGACAGAGGCCTACGAGCAGTACTTC
NA	TRBV30	TRBJ2-1	12	CACNRAPNEQFF	TGTGCCTGCAACAGGGCCCCCAATGAGCAGTTCTTC
TRBD1	TRBV6-5	TRBJ2-7	14	CASSSPGQSYEQYF	TGTGCCAGCAGTTCCCCGGGACAGAGCTACGAGCAGTACTTC
NA	TRBV29-1	TRBJ1-2	14	CSVAADLMGYGYTF	TGCAGCGTTGCGGCCGACTTGATGGGCTATGGCTACACCTTC
TRBD2	TRBV5-1	TRBJ2-1	15	CASSMEAGGDNEQFF	TGCGCCAGCAGCATGGAAGCGGGGGGAGACAATGAGCAGTTCTTC
NA	TRBV5-1	TRBJ2-7	13	CASSLGLAVEQYF	TGCGCCAGCAGCTTGGGGCTTGCGGTCGAGCAGTACTTC
TRBD1	TRBV19	TRBJ1-5	14	CASSPGQVEGLEHF	TGTGCCAGTAGCCCTGGACAGGTTGAGGGGTTGGAGCATTTT
TRBD2	TRBV29-1	TRBJ2-1	14	CSVAGLAGRYEQFF	TGCAGCGTTGCCGGACTAGCGGGAAGGTATGAGCAGTTCTTC
TRBD2	TRBV10-3	TRBJ2-1	15	CATNRLAGEGGGQFF	TGTGCCACCAACCGACTAGCGGGGGAGGGGGGCGGACAGTTCTTC
TRBD1	TRBV5-1	TRBJ2-7	14	CAVQRSGQSYEQYF	TGCGCCGTCCAGCGGTCGGGACAGTCCTACGAGCAGTACTTC
TRBD1	TRBV4-1	TRBJ1-2	15	CASSLQGIVGYGYTF	TGCGCCAGCAGCCTACAGGGGATCGTGGGCTATGGCTACACCTTC
TRBD2	TRBV7-2	TRBJ2-3	16	CASSLVAGVGTDTQYF	TGTGCCAGCAGCTTAGTTGCGGGGGTGGGCACAGATACGCAGTATTTT
NA	TRBV27	TRBJ1-3	18	CASSPSEGLLKAGNNIYF	TGTGCCAGCAGTCCATCGGAGGGGCTCCTTAAGGCGGGAAACAACATATATTTT
TRBD1	TRBV6-1	TRBJ1-3	15	CASSEFPGGGNTIYF	TGTGCCAGCAGTGAATTTCCAGGGGGAGGAAACACCATATATTTT
NA	TRBV19	TRBJ2-1	17	CATENPGGGQGSNEQFF	TGTGCCACCGAGAATCCCGGGGGGGGACAGGGCTCCAATGAGCAGTTCTTC
NA	TRBV27	TRBJ1-5	14	CASSWGGSGQPQHF	TGTGCCAGCAGTTGGGGGGGCTCGGGGCAGCCCCAGCATTTT
NA	TRBV29-1	TRBJ2-4	12	CSVGTRRNIQYF	TGCAGCGTAGGGACAAGGAGAAACATTCAGTACTTC
NA	TRBV30	TRBJ1-5	13	CAWSLPPREPQHF	TGTGCCTGGAGTCTCCCACCGAGGGAGCCCCAGCATTTT
TRBD1	TRBV18	TRBJ1-5	18	CASSPTGTGVNSNQPQHF	TGTGCCAGCTCACCAACCGGGACAGGGGTCAATAGCAATCAGCCCCAGCATTTT
TRBD1	TRBV7-9	TRBJ1-2	15	CASSSFRQGAYGYTF	TGTGCCAGCAGCTCTTTCAGACAGGGAGCCTATGGCTACACCTTC
NA	TRBV5-1	TRBJ2-7	15	CASSLGGDLGYEQYF	TGCGCCAGCAGCTTGGGAGGGGACTTAGGGTACGAGCAGTACTTC
NA	TRBV18	TRBJ1-2	13	CASSPNQVDGYTF	TGTGCCAGCTCACCGAACCAGGTGGATGGCTACACCTTC
NA	TRBV6-5	TRBJ1-2	13	CASSLDRLYGYTF	TGTGCCAGCAGCCTTGACAGACTGTATGGCTACACCTTC
NA	TRBV15	TRBJ2-1	15	CATSRSGNVYNEQFF	TGTGCCACCAGCAGGTCGGGGAATGTCTACAATGAGCAGTTCTTC
NA	TRBV5-8	TRBJ1-2	12	CASSLGQGGYTF	TGTGCCAGCAGCTTGGGGCAGGGGGGCTACACCTTC
TRBD1	TRBV28	TRBJ1-5	15	CASTAGQGANQPQHF	TGTGCCAGCACTGCAGGACAGGGGGCGAATCAGCCCCAGCATTTT
NA	TRBV12-5	TRBJ1-4	12	CASGLDREKLFF	TGTGCTAGTGGTTTGGACCGGGAAAAACTGTTTTTT
TRBD1	TRBV30	TRBJ2-4	13	CALGTEGKNIQYF	TGTGCCCTCGGGACAGAAGGCAAAAACATTCAGTACTTC
TRBD1	TRBV11-2	TRBJ1-1	14	CASSLTGGNTEAFF	TGTGCCAGCAGCTTAACAGGGGGGAACACTGAAGCTTTCTTT
NA	TRBV19	TRBJ1-4	14	CASSEPTTNEKLFF	TGTGCCAGTAGTGAACCTACAACTAATGAAAAACTGTTTTTT
NA	TRBV19	TRBJ2-7	14	CASSEQGNPYEQYF	TGTGCCAGTAGTGAACAGGGTAACCCGTACGAGCAGTACTTC
NA	TRBV5-1	TRBJ1-1	13	CASSSTGQTEAFF	TGCGCCAGCAGCTCAACCGGACAGACTGAAGCTTTCTTT
NA	TRBV12-2	TRBJ2-1	21	CASHLPTGGQGSQNVLNEQFF	TGTGCAAGCCACCTCCCCACTGGGGGACAGGGGTCCCAAAACGTATTGAATGAGCAGTTCTTC
TRBD1	TRBV4-2	TRBJ2-3	18	CASSQEVGQGKYTDTQYF	TGTGCCAGCAGCCAGGAGGTTGGACAGGGCAAGTACACAGATACGCAGTATTTT
TRBD2	TRBV4-3	TRBJ2-1	18	CASSQSGLAGSSYNEQFF	TGCGCCAGCAGCCAGAGTGGACTAGCGGGAAGCTCCTACAATGAGCAGTTCTTC
TRBD2	TRBV18	TRBJ2-7	18	CASSPPISGRSPSYEQYF	TGTGCCAGCTCACCACCTATTAGCGGGAGGTCTCCCTCCTACGAGCAGTACTTC
TRBD2	TRBV6-6	TRBJ2-3	14	CASSWTSGGDTQYF	TGTGCCAGCAGTTGGACTAGCGGGGGGGATACGCAGTATTTT
TRBD2	TRBV4-1	TRBJ2-1	14	CASSQVAGGDEQFF	TGCGCCAGCAGCCAGGTAGCGGGAGGGGATGAGCAGTTCTTC
NA	TRBV14	TRBJ1-2	12	CASSWGNYGYTF	TGTGCCAGCAGTTGGGGCAACTATGGCTACACCTTC
TRBD2	TRBV5-1	TRBJ2-1	17	CASSLRASGGGDNEQFF	TGCGCCAGCAGCCTGCGAGCTAGCGGGGGAGGGGACAATGAGCAGTTCTTC
NA	TRBV29-1	TRBJ2-7	15	CSVEDPTGGMGEQYF	TGCAGCGTTGAAGATCCCACGGGCGGGATGGGAGAGCAGTACTTC
TRBD1	TRBV11-1	TRBJ2-7	15	CASKADRGGDYEQYF	TGTGCCAGCAAGGCGGACAGGGGTGGGGACTACGAGCAGTACTTC
NA	TRBV11-3	TRBJ1-2	11	CASSSGAGYTF	TGTGCCAGCAGCTCAGGGGCCGGCTACACCTTC
TRBD2	TRBV5-1	TRBJ2-7	14	CASSRGGPSGEQYF	TGCGCCAGCAGCCGCGGGGGGCCCTCGGGCGAGCAGTACTTC
TRBD1	TRBV4-1	TRBJ1-2	14	CASSAPGQAYGYTF	TGCGCCAGCAGCGCTCCTGGACAGGCTTATGGCTACACCTTC
TRBD2	TRBV7-9	TRBJ2-7	15	CASSPLGRAGHEQYF	TGTGCCAGCAGCCCCCTGGGGAGGGCGGGCCACGAGCAGTACTTC
TRBD2	TRBV12-5	TRBJ2-1	21	CASGFVSIPGLAGGSRDEQFF	TGTGCTAGTGGTTTTGTATCTATCCCGGGACTAGCGGGAGGGTCCCGCGATGAGCAGTTCTTC
NA	TRBV7-9	TRBJ1-1	14	CASSLGQAGAEAFF	TGTGCCAGCAGCTTAGGTCAGGCGGGCGCTGAAGCTTTCTTT